Listed below are T cell receptor beta chains from one sample, sequenced in a study of CD8+ T cells in alopecia areata. Some clones are missing from TCRdb's copy, which holds only in-frame ones; the method was immunoSEQ multiplex PCR. This sample has 35,000 to 50,000 clones, with around three fifths found just once. The sample was CD8+ T cells sorted from blood, taken at week 4, from a patient treated with tofacitinib. Every receptor here comes from a human donor with alopecia areata. CDR3s include the opening cysteine and the closing phenylalanine or tryptophan. Fields, in order: D gene, V gene, clone size, J gene, CDR3 DNA, CDR3 protein. D genes are given only for firm matches. Some rows have no size entry. The others give once, few or many, or a class for an expanded clone.

.	TRBV29-1	.	TRBJ2-1	TGCAGCGTTGAAAGCAGGATTGGATCTTATGAGCAGTTCTTC	CSVESRIGSYEQFF
.	TRBV30	.	TRBJ1-5	TGTGCCCCCCAAGAGGGCCTTTATCAGCCCCAGCATTTT	CAPQEGLYQPQHF
.	TRBV5-6	.	TRBJ2-7	TGTGCCAGCAGCTACCGGGGCCTGAACTCCTACGAGCAGTACTTC	CASSYRGLNSYEQYF
.	TRBV7-6	once	TRBJ2-1	TGTGCCAGCAGCTTAAGACCTTACAATGAGCAGTTCTTC	CASSLRPYNEQFF
.	TRBV20-1	.	TRBJ2-7	TGCAGTGCTAGTGAAGAGTACGAGCAGTACTTC	CSASEEYEQYF
TRBD1	TRBV19	few	TRBJ1-3	TGTGCCAGTAGCCCCAGGGGGCTAACCGGAAACACCATATATTTT	CASSPRGLTGNTIYF
.	TRBV29-1	few	TRBJ2-1	TGCAGCGTTGATAAAGGAGTCGGGAATGAGCAGTTCTTC	CSVDKGVGNEQFF
TRBD2	TRBV29-1	few	TRBJ2-3	TGCAGCGCCAAAAGACTAGCGGGGGACACAGATACGCAGTATTTT	CSAKRLAGDTDTQYF
.	TRBV30	once	TRBJ1-4	TGTGCCTGGAGTGTTAGCTCAGGGGAAAAACTGTTTTTT	CAWSVSSGEKLFF
.	TRBV29-1	.	TRBJ1-2	TGCAGCGTTGAAGGGGCCGAGAACTATGGCTACACCTTC	CSVEGAENYGYTF
.	TRBV27	.	TRBJ2-5	TGTGCCAGCAGTTTATGGCAGGGACGTCAAGAGACCCAGTACTTC	CASSLWQGRQETQYF
.	TRBV4-3	.	TRBJ1-2	TGCGCCAGCAGCCAAGAAACAGGCCTTTACCGCTACACCTTC	CASSQETGLYRYTF
.	TRBV7-6	.	TRBJ2-5	TGTGCCAGCAGCTTTGTAGCGTACGGAAGGCAAGAGACCCAGTACTTC	CASSFVAYGRQETQYF
TRBD2	TRBV19	.	TRBJ2-3	TGTGCCAGTAGTGACCGAACTAGCGGGGGAGTAGATACGCAGTATTTT	CASSDRTSGGVDTQYF
.	TRBV10-2	.	TRBJ2-6	TGCGCCAGCAGTGAGGGCAGCCTCTCTGGGGCCAACGTCCTGACTTTC	CASSEGSLSGANVLTF
.	TRBV30	.	TRBJ1-2	TGTGCCTGGACCCCCGGCTCTTTCTATGGCTACACCTTC	CAWTPGSFYGYTF
TRBD2	TRBV29-1	.	TRBJ2-3	TGCAGCGTTGAAGATCGGGGGACTAGCGGGGGTGGCACAGATACGCAGTATTTT	CSVEDRGTSGGGTDTQYF
.	TRBV29-1	.	TRBJ2-3	TGCAGCGCCAGGGACATCTCTAGCACAGATACGCAGTATTTT	CSARDISSTDTQYF
.	TRBV13	.	TRBJ2-7	TGTGCCAGCAGCTCCGGGGGGCCTACCTACGAGCAGTACTTC	CASSSGGPTYEQYF
TRBD2	TRBV9	.	TRBJ2-3	TGTGCCAGCAGCGCGGGGGGAGGGCAGACAGATACGCAGTATTTT	CASSAGGGQTDTQYF
.	TRBV4-1	once	TRBJ2-3	TGCGCCAGCAGCCAAGATACGGGCAGACCAGATACGCAGTATTTT	CASSQDTGRPDTQYF
.	TRBV6-5	.	TRBJ2-7	TGTGCCAGCAGTAATCTGTACGAGCAGTACTTC	CASSNLYEQYF
.	TRBV29-1	.	TRBJ2-5	TGCAGCGTTGGCAAGCAAGAGACCCAGTACTTC	CSVGKQETQYF
.	TRBV4-3	.	TRBJ2-1	TGCGCCAGCAGCCAGTCCCTCGACAATGAGCAGTTCTTC	CASSQSLDNEQFF
.	TRBV9	.	TRBJ2-7	TGTGCCAGCAGCTTAGGAGGGTCGTGGGACGAGCAGTACTTC	CASSLGGSWDEQYF
.	TRBV4-3	.	TRBJ2-4	TGCGCCAGCAGCCAAGGGATTTCACAGCAAAACATTCAGTACTTC	CASSQGISQQNIQYF
.	TRBV29-1	few	TRBJ1-2	TGCAGCGCCGCGGAGGAATATGGCTACACCTTC	CSAAEEYGYTF
.	TRBV29-1	.	TRBJ1-2	TGCAGCGCCCTCATCGGAGATGGCTACACCTTC	CSALIGDGYTF
.	TRBV30	.	TRBJ1-4	TGTGCCTGGAGTGCACGAGTCTCTGGGCTGAATGAAAAACTGTTTTTT	CAWSARVSGLNEKLFF
.	TRBV7-2	.	TRBJ2-1	TGTGCCAGCAGCTTCCGAAGAGGGGGGGCGGACAATGAGCAGTTCTTC	CASSFRRGGADNEQFF
.	TRBV7-8	.	TRBJ2-7	TGTGCCAGCAGCCATAGTATGTTAGACGGAACAACAATCTACGAGCAGTACTTC	CASSHSMLDGTTIYEQYF
.	TRBV11-2	.	TRBJ2-7	TGTGCCAGCAGCTCAGTCCCGAGGGGGTCCTACGAGCAGTACTTC	CASSSVPRGSYEQYF
.	TRBV4-1	few	TRBJ1-1	TGCGCCAGCAGCCAAGAACCCCCCTCGGGGGCCACTGAAGCTTTCTTT	CASSQEPPSGATEAFF
TRBD2	TRBV29-1	.	TRBJ2-3	TGCAGCGTTTCTAGCGGGGTAGGAGATACGCAGTATTTT	CSVSSGVGDTQYF
.	TRBV4-3	.	TRBJ1-6	TGCGCCAGCAGCCAAGACAGGGGAATAGACTCACCCCTCCACTTT	CASSQDRGIDSPLHF
.	TRBV29-1	.	TRBJ2-3	TGCAGCGTTGGGGGAAGAATGGACGGTGTTAGCACAGATACGCAGTATTTT	CSVGGRMDGVSTDTQYF
.	TRBV7-2	medium-sized	TRBJ1-1	TGTGCCAGCAGCTTAGACCTTAACACTGAAGCTTTCTTT	CASSLDLNTEAFF
.	TRBV6-1	.	TRBJ1-5	TGTGCCAGCAGTGAATTTAAAGGTTCGGGCAATCAGCCCCAGCATTTT	CASSEFKGSGNQPQHF
TRBD1	TRBV4-2	.	TRBJ2-3	TGTGCCAGCAGCCTTCGGACAGGTCCTAGCACAGATACGCAGTATTTT	CASSLRTGPSTDTQYF
.	TRBV4-3	.	TRBJ2-4	TGCGCCAGCAGCCAAGATCCTCCGGGGGCGGTCAAAAACATTCAGTACTTC	CASSQDPPGAVKNIQYF
TRBD1	TRBV5-1	once	TRBJ1-4	TGCGCCAGCAGCGCGGGACAGGGAGGTGAAAAACTGTTTTTT	CASSAGQGGEKLFF
TRBD2	TRBV5-1	.	TRBJ2-1	TGCGCCAGCAGCTTGGCCGTGGCGGGGGAAAGGAATGAGCAGTTCTTC	CASSLAVAGERNEQFF
.	TRBV4-1	once	TRBJ2-6	TGCGCCAGCAGCCAAAGGGCGGCCTCTGGGGCCAACGTCCTGACTTTC	CASSQRAASGANVLTF
TRBD1	TRBV29-1	.	TRBJ1-2	TGCAGCGTTGAAATGGGACAGGTCTATGGCTACACCTTC	CSVEMGQVYGYTF
TRBD2	TRBV27	.	TRBJ2-7	TGTGCCAGCAGTCAAAGGGGTAGCGGGGGGCAAAATCCCTACGAGCAGTACTTC	CASSQRGSGGQNPYEQYF
.	TRBV30	.	TRBJ1-1	TGTGCCTGGAGTGTATTACAGGAACAATACGCTGAAGCTTTCTTT	CAWSVLQEQYAEAFF
TRBD2	TRBV15	once	TRBJ2-1	TGTGCCACCAGCAGTCCCACGGCGGGGGTGGGTGAGCAGTTCTTC	CATSSPTAGVGEQFF
TRBD1	TRBV29-1	few	TRBJ1-2	TGCAGCGTTACCGGGACAGGACCGGAAGGCTACACCTTC	CSVTGTGPEGYTF
.	TRBV4-1	.	TRBJ2-3	TGCGCCAGCAGCCAAGTCGGGGGCACAGATACGCAGTATTTT	CASSQVGGTDTQYF
TRBD1	TRBV29-1	few	TRBJ1-5	TGCAGCGTTGAATCAGGGGGCGGCCAGCCCCAGCATTTT	CSVESGGGQPQHF
.	TRBV27	.	TRBJ1-5	TGTGCCAGCAGTTTAACGAGGGACAATCAGCCCCAGCATTTT	CASSLTRDNQPQHF
TRBD1	TRBV30	.	TRBJ1-1	TGTGCCCGTGAACAGGGGGGCACTGAAGCTTTCTTT	CAREQGGTEAFF
.	TRBV29-1	.	TRBJ1-1	TGCAGCGCCGGGACACCCGAGGGTACTGAAGCTTTCTTT	CSAGTPEGTEAFF
TRBD1	TRBV5-4	.	TRBJ1-2	TGTGCCAGCAGCCTGGACAGGGCGGGCTACACCTTC	CASSLDRAGYTF